Listed here are 13 T cell receptor beta chains from one sample, sequenced in a study of T cells in Graves' hyperthyroidism and ophthalmopathy. RNA transcripts yielded amplified TCR beta CDR3 regions. With the HTBI primer set, the TCR CDR3 went through a first round of RT-PCR. TCRdb re-called the multiplex PCR reads with MiXCR, one entry per CDR3 protein. This sample carries over 500,000 distinct CDR3 sequences, around 15% of them seen once, and the ten largest clones take approximately 15%. The sample taken for sequencing was blood. These receptors all come from a woman in her 40s with Graves' hyperthyroidism.

This clonotype was recorded many times. The chain has TRBV28 and TRBJ1-1; no reliable D call. From germline, CDR1 is MDHEN and CDR2 SYDVKM. This CDR3 contains 12 residues. V lost 2 bases and J 7 bases, leaving 8 bases between the germline ends. As DNA, the CDR3 is TGTGCCAGCAGTTTAATGGGGATTGAAGCTTTCTTT. Amino acid sequence: CASSLMGIEAFF. The entire variable domain, with the rest obtained from reference TRBV28 and TRBJ1-1, is as follows: DVKVTQSSRYLVKRTGEKVFLECVQDMDHENMFWYRQDPGLGLRLIYFSYDVKMKEKGDIPEGYSVSREKKERFSLILESASTNQTSMYLCASSLMGIEAFFGQGTRLTVV.

V is TRBV6-1 and J is TRBJ2-1; tentatively, D is TRBD2 (6 bases). This CDR3 spans 16 amino acids. CDR1 MNHNS and CDR2 SASEGT come from the germline V gene. Trimming stripped 1 base from V and 3 bases from J, with 13 bases between. Here the CDR3 reads CASSEGYTSSYNEQFF. The CDR3 DNA reads as TGTGCCAGCAGTGAAGGATATACTAGCAGCTACAATGAGCAGTTCTTC.

Of note for this clonotype: One end of the junction does not line up with germline, which may come from a read error. The chain links TRBV7-7 to TRBJ2-7, with D perhaps matching TRBD2 (6 bases). Per the germline V gene, CDR1 is SSHAT and CDR2 is FNYEAQ (reference sequence). CDR3 length equals 13 residues. DNA for the CDR3: TGTGCTAGCAGCTCGCGGGATCCCTACGAGCAGTACTTC. It translates to CASSSRDPYEQYF.

This clonotype occurred many times. The chain combines TRBV28 with TRBJ1-5; 7 nucleotides line up with TRBD1. V was pared by 10 bases and J by 2 bases, with 11 bases of the junction left unmatched. The CDR3 has 15 residues. Germline values: CDR1 MDHEN, CDR2 SYDVKM. This CDR3 is CATRGVGIGNQPQHF. CDR3 DNA: TGTGCCACCAGGGGGGTGGGTATTGGCAATCAGCCCCAGCATTTT.

V is TRBV28 and J is TRBJ1-4; TRBD1 might be the D (5 bases). V was pared by 4 bases and J by 13 bases, with 10 bases between. Germline V gives CDR1 MDHEN, CDR2 SYDVKM. There are 11 residues in the CDR3. In DNA, the CDR3 is TGTGCCAGCAGTTGGGGACCGAGACTGTTTTTT. Its protein is CASSWGPRLFF.

This clonotype has at least ten counts. The J gene is TRBJ2-1, the V gene TRBV5-1, with D perhaps matching TRBD2 (5 bases). The CDR3 sequence is 13 residues long. The V and J ends lost 7 bases and 4 bases respectively, with 12 bases between them. Germline V gene data show CDR1 as SGHRS and CDR2 as YFSETQ. The CDR3 loop is CASGLGGYNEQFF. CDR3 nucleotide sequence: TGCGCCAGCGGGTTGGGCGGGTACAATGAGCAGTTCTTC.

This clonotype was recorded a few times. This chain connects TRBV9 to TRBJ1-1, with a possible D match to TRBD1 (5 bases). V lost 0 bases, J lost 7 bases, and 13 bases lay in between. Germline loops: CDR1 SGDLS, CDR2 YYNGEE. This CDR3 is 14 amino acids long. CDR3: CASSVATDGGEAFF. The CDR3 DNA reads as TGTGCCAGCAGCGTAGCTACCGACGGGGGTGAAGCTTTCTTT.

This clonotype was observed many times. This sequence joins TRBV7-8 and TRBJ1-5, with TRBD1 matching 8 bases. The CDR3 runs to 16 residues. The J segment lost 2 bases and the V segment lost 4 bases, leaving 7 bases of the junction unmatched. Germline V gives CDR1 SGHVS, CDR2 FQNEAQ. CDR3 protein: CASSSGQGGGNQPQHF. The CDR3 DNA reads as TGTGCCAGCAGCTCCGGACAGGGTGGGGGCAATCAGCCCCAGCATTTT.

This clonotype was observed at least ten times. This chain links TRBV5-5 with TRBJ1-2; D unresolved. The CDR3 has 15 amino acids. V was trimmed by 0 bases and J by 7 bases, leaving 16 bases between them. Per germline, CDR1 SGHKS and CDR2 YYEKEE (reference sequence). The CDR3 spells CASSLVGEPAGGYTF. The CDR3 coding sequence is TGTGCCAGCAGCTTGGTCGGGGAACCCGCCGGTGGCTACACCTTC.

This clonotype was observed many times. The chain recombines TRBV12-3 or TRBV12-4 with TRBJ2-1; D remains ambiguous. V gave up 2 bases and J gave up 7 bases, with 9 bases separating them. CDR3 length equals 13 residues. In nucleotides, the CDR3 is TGTGCCAGCAGTTTAAGGTGGAATAATGAGCAGTTCTTC. Its translation is CASSLRWNNEQFF.

This sequence joins TRBV5-4 and TRBJ2-5; D is unresolved. The CDR3 loop spans 14 amino acids. V was pared by 4 bases and J by 3 bases, with 13 bases between. Germline V lookup: CDR1 SGHNT, CDR2 YYREEE (reference sequence). CDR3 residues: CASSRPGPEETQYF. The CDR3 coding sequence is TGTGCCAGCAGCCGCCCCGGCCCGGAAGAGACCCAGTACTTC.

This clonotype occurred a few times. The gene calls are TRBV5-6 and TRBJ1-5; possible D gene TRBD1, 6 bases. The V end was cut by 1 base, the J end by 6 bases, with 14 bases between. Germline values: CDR1 SGHDT, CDR2 YYEEEE. The CDR3 length is 15 residues. The CDR3 DNA reads as TGTGCCAGCAGCTTGAAGAGGATAGGGGGTCAGCCCCAGCATTTT. It translates to CASSLKRIGGQPQHF.

J is TRBJ2-7 and V is TRBV4-2, with 7 nucleotides matching TRBD2. The CDR3 extends over 15 amino acids. Per the germline V gene, CDR1 is LGHNA and CDR2 is YNFKEQ. The J segment lost 4 bases and the V segment lost 0 bases, leaving 6 bases of the junction unmatched. The CDR3 coding sequence is TGTGCCAGCAGCCAAGACCGGGACTACTCTTACGAGCAGTACTTC. It specifies CASSQDRDYSYEQYF.